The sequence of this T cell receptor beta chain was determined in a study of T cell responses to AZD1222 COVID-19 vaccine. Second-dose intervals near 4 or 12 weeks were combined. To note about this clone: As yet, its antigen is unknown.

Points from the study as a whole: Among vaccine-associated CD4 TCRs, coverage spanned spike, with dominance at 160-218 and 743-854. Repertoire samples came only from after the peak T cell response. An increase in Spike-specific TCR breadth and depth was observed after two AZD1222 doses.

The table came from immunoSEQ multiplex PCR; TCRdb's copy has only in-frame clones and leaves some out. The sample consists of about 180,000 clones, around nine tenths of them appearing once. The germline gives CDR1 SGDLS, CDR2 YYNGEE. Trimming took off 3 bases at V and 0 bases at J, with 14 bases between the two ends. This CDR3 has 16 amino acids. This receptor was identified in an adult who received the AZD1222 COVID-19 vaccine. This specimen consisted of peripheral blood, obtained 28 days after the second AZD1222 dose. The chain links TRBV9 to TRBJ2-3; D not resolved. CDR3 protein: CASSDDPQASTDTQYF. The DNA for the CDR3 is TGTGCCAGCAGCGATGACCCCCAAGCTAGCACAGATACGCAGTATTTT.